Below, 11 T cell receptor beta chains from the same sample are listed, as sequenced in a study of T cell responses to AZD1222 COVID-19 vaccine. Repertoires were generated with immunoSEQ multiplex PCR, while TCRdb's copy carries only in-frame clones and drops some. The sample consists of some 130,000 clones, 80% to 95% of them appearing once. Source: peripheral blood, taken on day 0 of AZD1222 vaccination. The receptors were sampled from an adult in good health.

J is TRBJ2-7 and V is TRBV2; no clear D gene. V dropped 5 bases and J dropped 3 bases, with 14 bases sitting between them. This CDR3 region has 14 residues. The germline gives CDR1 SNHLY, CDR2 FYNNEI. The DNA for the CDR3 is TGTGCCAGCAGTCCATTAGACGGAGACTACGAGCAGTACTTC. Translation gives CASSPLDGDYEQYF. Supplemented by reference TRBV2 and TRBJ2-7, the full variable domain reads EPEVTQTPSHQVTQMGQEVILRCVPISNHLYFYWYRQILGQKVEFLVSFYNNEISEKSEIFDDQFSVERPDGSNFTLKIRSTKLEDSAMYFCASSPLDGDYEQYFGPGTRLTVT.

The chain is built from TRBV28 and TRBJ1-3; TRBD1 is a possible D gene (6 bases). CDR3 length: 12 residues. V dropped 8 bases and J dropped 5 bases, with 10 bases sitting between them. Germline V gene sequence: CDR1 MDHEN, CDR2 SYDVKM. The CDR3 reads CASAGDRNTIYF. In nucleotides, the CDR3 is TGTGCCAGCGCAGGGGATCGAAACACCATATATTTT.

The chain recombines TRBV6-5 with TRBJ2-7; a possible D gene is TRBD2 (5 bases). Deletions cut 7 bases from V and 2 bases from J, with 15 bases between. Germline lookup yields CDR1 MNHEY and CDR2 SVGAGI. The length of the CDR3 is 14 residues. The CDR3 loop reads CASTRERAAYEQYF. Here the CDR3 DNA reads TGTGCCAGCACCCGGGAACGCGCGGCCTACGAGCAGTACTTC.

The genes are TRBV6-5 and TRBJ2-7; a possible D gene is TRBD1 (5 bases). There are 13 residues in the CDR3. Between the trimmed V and J ends, which lost 8 bases and 2 bases, there was a span of 13 bases. The V gene's germline CDR1 is MNHEY and CDR2 SVGAGI. CDR3 sequence: CASRRVGAYEQYF. CDR3 coding DNA: TGTGCCAGCCGTCGGGTAGGGGCCTACGAGCAGTACTTC.

J is TRBJ2-2 and V is TRBV20-1, with TRBD1 identical over 9 bases. J gave up 6 bases and V 3 bases, and 8 bases lay outside the gene matches. This CDR3 has 15 amino acids. Germline V gives CDR1 DFQATT, CDR2 SNEGSKA (reference sequence). The CDR3 loop is CSASTGGGPAGELFF. The DNA for the CDR3 is TGCAGTGCTAGTACAGGGGGCGGCCCCGCCGGGGAGCTGTTTTTT.

The chain combines TRBV30 with TRBJ2-7; weak D call: TRBD2 (7 bases). V shed 2 bases and J shed 2 bases, with 13 bases lying between them. This CDR3 is built from 14 residues. The germline V gene encodes CDR1 GTSNPN and CDR2 SVGIG (reference sequence). The CDR3 sequence: CAWSPGGRPYEQYF. CDR3 in DNA: TGTGCCTGGAGTCCCGGGGGGCGTCCCTACGAGCAGTACTTC.

The chain carries TRBV7-9 and TRBJ1-2; D is undetermined. Trimming removed 0 bases from V and 6 bases from J, with 20 bases in between. This CDR3 is built from 17 residues. CDR1 and CDR2 from the germline V gene are SEHNR and FQNEAQ (reference sequence). Written as DNA, the CDR3 is TGTGCCAGCAGCTTAGCAGCGGTTCGGGTGAGGGTTAATGGCTACACCTTC. This gives the protein CASSLAAVRVRVNGYTF.

The chain employs TRBV4-1 and TRBJ2-1, with TRBD2 identical over 12 bases. Looked up from germline, CDR1 is MGHRA and CDR2 is YSYEKL. The CDR3 extends over 17 amino acids. The ends lost 1 base at V and 9 bases at J; junction bases unmatched: 10. CDR3 sequence (DNA): TGCGCCAGCAGCCAAGTCTCCTCTAGCGGGGGGGCGGGTGAGCAGTTCTTC. Encoded protein: CASSQVSSSGGAGEQFF.

This clone appeared once. The CDR3, as DNA: TGTGCCAGCAGTGGTCCGGGACAGGCTTACGAGCAGTACTTC. Amino acid sequence: CASSGPGQAYEQYF. The chain has TRBV25-1 and TRBJ2-7; 8 bases are a match to TRBD1. The V segment lost 4 bases and the J segment 4 bases; nucleotides outside the gene matches: 6. The CDR3 covers 14 residues. The germline gives CDR1 MGHDK, CDR2 SYGVNS.

The gene calls are TRBV5-1 and TRBJ2-7; 8 bases fit TRBD1. After removal of 3 bases from V and 6 bases from J, the junction contained 8 bases not matched to a gene. The germline V gene encodes CDR1 SGHRS and CDR2 YFSETQ. The CDR3 sequence is 14 residues long. For the CDR3, the DNA is TGCGCCAGCAGCTGGACAGGGTTGGTGGTCGAGCAGTACTTC. This gives the protein CASSWTGLVVEQYF.

The chain links TRBV4-2 to TRBJ2-4; D remains ambiguous. The V gene's germline CDR1 is LGHNA and CDR2 YNFKEQ. The CDR3 is 16 amino acids. The V gene lost 0 bases and the J gene lost 1 base, with 10 bases spanning the gap. The CDR3 coding sequence is TGTGCCAGCAGCCAAGATCGTAAGGGCGCCAAAAACATTCAGTACTTC. Translated: CASSQDRKGAKNIQYF.